This entry describes one TCR beta chain. Its cognate antigen is unknown. It was at deep level that the assay was run. The assay was immunoSEQ multiplex PCR, and TCRdb's table has in-frame clones only and misses some. The data hold roughly 2,500,000 clones, with 93% observed a single time. The data belong to a study of shared clonotypes between healthy human individuals. Overall study: Used for every donor were three CD4 naive, three CD4 memory, two CD8 naive and one CD8 memory plate. Study-level points and caveats: Tissue TCR repertoires likely differ from these blood-only repertoires. With few donors, the genetic and exposure-history diversity represented was limited.

Input material: naive CD4+ T cells from PBMCs. Specified subset: CD45RA+ positively selected. This receptor was obtained from a man between 18 and 29 years old in good health. Some clones in this sample may be carry-over from other donors' samples.

CDR3 coding DNA: TGTGCCTGGAGCATGAGGGATGGGGAGACCCAGTACTTC. This gives the protein CAWSMRDGETQYF. The chain uses TRBV30 and TRBJ2-5, with D maybe TRBD2 (5 bases). Germline values: CDR1 GTSNPN, CDR2 SVGIG (reference sequence). The ends were cut back, 3 bases at V and 5 bases at J, with 13 bases in the middle. The CDR3 runs to 13 residues.